The clone carrying this T cell receptor beta chain was seen more than once but under ten times. Its antigen is unidentified. The data belong to a study of CD8+CD57+ T cells in acquired aplastic anemia. Study at large: Sorted CD4+ and CD8+ cells gave an average of approximately 3 ug of DNA. For CD4+ cells, healthy donors had an average of about 10 million reads.

The CDR3 consists of 13 residues. Germline loops: CDR1 SGHRS, CDR2 YFSETQ. The V gene lost 5 bases and the J gene lost 1 base, with 6 bases spanning the gap. The study's findings and limits: Patients and controls shared roughly 28 CD8+ CDR3 sequences, which appeared highly expressed in patients and within their immunodominant clones. Patients versus controls showed no significant CD8+ Simpson's diversity difference.

The use of genomic DNA as template underpinned the TCR beta VDJ and CDR3 profiling. Via MiXCR, TCRdb re-called the reads, giving one row per CDR3 protein. The sample records some 200,000 distinct CDR3 sequences, 34% being singletons. This clonotype was obtained from a human donor in good health, serving as a control. Sequencing input: sorted CD4+, CD8+, or CD8+CD57+ T cells (not recorded which) from PBMCs. The rearrangement links TRBV5-1 to TRBJ1-4; D remains ambiguous. The CDR3 nucleotides are TGCGCCAGCAGAAACAGAACTAATGAAAAACTGTTTTTT. Its protein is CASRNRTNEKLFF. Together with reference TRBV5-1 and TRBJ1-4, the CDR3 gives the full variable domain: KAGVTQTPRYLIKTRGQQVTLSCSPISGHRSVSWYQQTPGQGLQFLFEYFSETQRNKGNFPGRFSGRQFSNSRSEMNVSTLELGDSALYLCASRNRTNEKLFFGSGTQLSVL.